This TCR beta chain was captured in a study of tumor-infiltrating lymphocytes in localized non-small cell lung cancer. This CDR3 is built from 15 residues. CDR1 is MDHEN, CDR2 SYDVKM, per germline. V dropped 6 bases and J dropped 4; count of bases not matched to a gene: 7. Of note for this clone: As yet, its antigen is unknown.

The study's findings and limits: Different pieces of the same tissue went to different assays, confounding technical variation with intratumor heterogeneity. T-cell fraction did not differ between immunotypes IM1 and IM2.

Using immunoSEQ multiplex PCR, the repertoire was profiled, and TCRdb retains in-frame clones only, with some absent. The data show over 10,000 clones, with 70% to 90% seen just once and about 4% held by the top ten. V gene TRBV28 combines with J gene TRBJ2-7; 12 nucleotides line up with TRBD1. Sequenced input: uninvolved lung tissue not adjacent to the tumor. The receptor was isolated from a human donor with non-small cell lung cancer. CDR3 residues: CASRSGTGGGYEQYF. The CDR3 nucleotides read TGTGCCAGCAGGTCCGGGACAGGGGGCGGGTACGAGCAGTACTTC.